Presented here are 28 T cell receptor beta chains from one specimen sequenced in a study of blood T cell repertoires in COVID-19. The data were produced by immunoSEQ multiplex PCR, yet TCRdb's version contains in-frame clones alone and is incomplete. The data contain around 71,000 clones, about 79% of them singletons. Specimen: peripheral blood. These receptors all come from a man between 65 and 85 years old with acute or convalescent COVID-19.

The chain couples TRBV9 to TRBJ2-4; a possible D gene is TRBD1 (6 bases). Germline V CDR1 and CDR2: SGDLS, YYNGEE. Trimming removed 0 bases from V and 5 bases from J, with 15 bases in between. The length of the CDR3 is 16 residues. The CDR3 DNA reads TGTGCCAGCAGCGTAGTCGGTGCAGGGGCCGAAAACATTCAGTACTTC. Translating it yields CASSVVGAGAENIQYF.

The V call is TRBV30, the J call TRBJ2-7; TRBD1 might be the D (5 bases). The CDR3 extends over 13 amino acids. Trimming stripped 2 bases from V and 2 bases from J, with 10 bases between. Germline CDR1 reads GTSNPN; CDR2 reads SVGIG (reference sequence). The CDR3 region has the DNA TGTGCCTGGAGTTTGTGGACAACCTACGAGCAGTACTTC. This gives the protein CAWSLWTTYEQYF.

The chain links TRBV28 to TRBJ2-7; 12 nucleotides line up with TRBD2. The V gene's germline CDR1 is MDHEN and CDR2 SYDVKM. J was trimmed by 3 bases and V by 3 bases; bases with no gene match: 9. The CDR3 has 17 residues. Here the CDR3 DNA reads TGTGCCAGCAGTTTCGCTGGGACTAGCGGGTCTTACTACGAGCAGTACTTC. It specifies CASSFAGTSGSYYEQYF.

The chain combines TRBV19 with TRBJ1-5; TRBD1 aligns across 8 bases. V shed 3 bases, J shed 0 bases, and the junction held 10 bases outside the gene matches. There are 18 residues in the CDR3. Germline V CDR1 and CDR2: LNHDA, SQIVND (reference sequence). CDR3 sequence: CASSISGGLIYSNQPQHF. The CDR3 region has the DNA TGTGCCAGTAGTATCTCAGGGGGCCTGATCTATAGCAATCAGCCCCAGCATTTT.

This chain's CDR3 is CASSLKAGGSYNEQFF. CDR3 DNA: TGTGCCAGCAGCTTAAAGGCAGGGGGATCTTACAATGAGCAGTTCTTC. V is TRBV7-3 and J is TRBJ2-1, with 7 nucleotides matching TRBD1. Germline-derived CDR1 and CDR2 are SGHTA and FQGTGA. V shed 1 base, J shed 4 bases, and the junction held 7 bases outside the gene matches. CDR3 length: 16 amino acids. Supplemented by reference TRBV7-3 and TRBJ2-1, the full variable domain reads GAGVSQTPSNKVTEKGKYVELRCDPISGHTALYWYRQSLGQGPEFLIYFQGTGAADDSGLPNDRFFAVRPEGSVSTLKIQRTERGDSAVYLCASSLKAGGSYNEQFFGPGTRLTVL.

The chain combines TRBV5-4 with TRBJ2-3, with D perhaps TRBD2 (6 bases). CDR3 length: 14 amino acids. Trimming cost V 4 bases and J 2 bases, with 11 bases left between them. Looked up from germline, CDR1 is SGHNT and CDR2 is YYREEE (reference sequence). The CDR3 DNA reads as TGTGCCAGCAGCCCGGTAGCGGACACAGATACGCAGTATTTT. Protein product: CASSPVADTDTQYF. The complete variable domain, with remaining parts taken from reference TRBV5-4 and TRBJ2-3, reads ETGVTQSPTHLIKTRGQQVTLRCSSQSGHNTVSWYQQALGQGPQFIFQYYREEENGRGNFPPRFSGLQFPNYSSELNVNALELDDSALYLCASSPVADTDTQYFGPGTRLTVL.

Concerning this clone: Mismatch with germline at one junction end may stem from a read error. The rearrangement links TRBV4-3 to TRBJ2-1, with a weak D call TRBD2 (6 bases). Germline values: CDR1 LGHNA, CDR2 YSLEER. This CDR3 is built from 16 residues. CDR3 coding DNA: TGCGCCAGCAGCAAAGAGATCGGGGGCTCCTACAATGAGCAGTTCTTC. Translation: CASSKEIGGSYNEQFF.

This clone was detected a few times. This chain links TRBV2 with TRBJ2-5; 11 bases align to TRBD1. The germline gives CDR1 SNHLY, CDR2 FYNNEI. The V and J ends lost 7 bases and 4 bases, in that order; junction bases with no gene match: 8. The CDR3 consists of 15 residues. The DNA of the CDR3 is TGTGCCAGCATGGGGGACAGGGGGGGAGGAGAGACCCAGTACTTC. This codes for CASMGDRGGGETQYF.

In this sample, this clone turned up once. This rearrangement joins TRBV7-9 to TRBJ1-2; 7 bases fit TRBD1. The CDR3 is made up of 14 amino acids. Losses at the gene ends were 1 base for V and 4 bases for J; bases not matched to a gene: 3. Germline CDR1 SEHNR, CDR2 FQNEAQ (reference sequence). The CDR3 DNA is TGTGCCAGCAGCTTAGGTAGGGACAGCTATGGCTACACCTTC. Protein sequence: CASSLGRDSYGYTF.

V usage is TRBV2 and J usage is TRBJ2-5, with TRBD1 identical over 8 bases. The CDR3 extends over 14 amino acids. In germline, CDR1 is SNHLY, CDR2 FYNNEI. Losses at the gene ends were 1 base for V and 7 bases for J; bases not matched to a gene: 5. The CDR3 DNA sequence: TGTGCCAGCAGTGAAGAAGGGACAGGCAGGACCCAGTACTTC. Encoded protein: CASSEEGTGRTQYF.

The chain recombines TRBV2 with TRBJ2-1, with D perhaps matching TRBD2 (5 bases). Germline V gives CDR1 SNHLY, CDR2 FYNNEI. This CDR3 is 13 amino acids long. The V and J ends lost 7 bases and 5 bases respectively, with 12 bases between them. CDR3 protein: CASTTDYNNEQFF. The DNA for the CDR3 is TGTGCCAGCACCACTGACTATAACAATGAGCAGTTCTTC. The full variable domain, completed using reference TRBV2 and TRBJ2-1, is EPEVTQTPSHQVTQMGQEVILRCVPISNHLYFYWYRQILGQKVEFLVSFYNNEISEKSEIFDDQFSVERPDGSNFTLKIRSTKLEDSAMYFCASTTDYNNEQFFGPGTRLTVL.

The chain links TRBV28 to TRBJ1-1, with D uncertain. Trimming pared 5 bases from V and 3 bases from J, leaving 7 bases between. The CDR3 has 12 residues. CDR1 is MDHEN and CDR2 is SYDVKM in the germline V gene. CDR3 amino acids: CASSPRDTEAFF. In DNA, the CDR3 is TGTGCCAGCAGTCCCCGGGACACTGAAGCTTTCTTT.

DNA for the CDR3: TGCGCCAGCAGCTTAGCGCTAGCGGCCGGCGGGGATGAGCAGTTCTTC. Protein sequence: CASSLALAAGGDEQFF. The chain uses TRBV5-1 and TRBJ2-1; 7 nucleotides line up with TRBD2. This CDR3 spans 16 amino acids. CDR1 and CDR2 (germline): SGHRS, YFSETQ. V shed 2 bases, J shed 8 bases, and the junction held 13 bases outside the gene matches.

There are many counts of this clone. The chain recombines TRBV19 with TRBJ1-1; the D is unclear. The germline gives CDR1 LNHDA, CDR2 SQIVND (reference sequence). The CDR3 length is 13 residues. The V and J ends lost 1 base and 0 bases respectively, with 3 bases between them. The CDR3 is CASSIGVNTEAFF. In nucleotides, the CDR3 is TGTGCCAGTAGTATAGGAGTGAACACTGAAGCTTTCTTT.

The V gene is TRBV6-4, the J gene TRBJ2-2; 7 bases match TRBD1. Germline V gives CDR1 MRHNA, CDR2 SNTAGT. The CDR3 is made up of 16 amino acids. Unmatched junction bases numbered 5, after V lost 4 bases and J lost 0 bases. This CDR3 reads CASSGGTVPNTGELFF. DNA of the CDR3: TGTGCCAGCAGTGGAGGGACAGTCCCGAACACCGGGGAGCTGTTTTTT.

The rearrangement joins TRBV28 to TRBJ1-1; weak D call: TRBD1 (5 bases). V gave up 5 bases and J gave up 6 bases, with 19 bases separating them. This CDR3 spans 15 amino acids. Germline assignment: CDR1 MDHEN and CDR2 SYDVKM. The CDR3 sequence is CASSTQVRGIAEAFF. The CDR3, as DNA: TGTGCCAGCAGTACCCAGGTCCGGGGGATAGCTGAAGCTTTCTTT.

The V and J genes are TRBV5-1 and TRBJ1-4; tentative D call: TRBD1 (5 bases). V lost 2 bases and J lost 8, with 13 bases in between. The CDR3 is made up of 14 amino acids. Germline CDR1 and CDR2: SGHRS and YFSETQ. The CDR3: CASSLDSGNEKLFF. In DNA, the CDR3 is TGCGCCAGCAGCTTAGACAGTGGAAACGAAAAACTGTTTTTT.

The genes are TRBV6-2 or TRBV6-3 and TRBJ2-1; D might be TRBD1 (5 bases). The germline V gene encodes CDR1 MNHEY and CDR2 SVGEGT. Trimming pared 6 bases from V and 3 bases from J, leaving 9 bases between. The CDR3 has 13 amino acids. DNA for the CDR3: TGTGCCAGCAGCCTCGACAGCTACAATGAGCAGTTCTTC. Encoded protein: CASSLDSYNEQFF.

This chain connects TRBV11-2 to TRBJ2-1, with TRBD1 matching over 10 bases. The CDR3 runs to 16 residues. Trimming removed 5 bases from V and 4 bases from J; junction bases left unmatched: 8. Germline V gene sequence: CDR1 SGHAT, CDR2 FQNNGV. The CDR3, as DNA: TGTGCCAGCAGCGCCCGGGACAGGGGTTTTTACAATGAGCAGTTCTTC. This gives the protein CASSARDRGFYNEQFF.

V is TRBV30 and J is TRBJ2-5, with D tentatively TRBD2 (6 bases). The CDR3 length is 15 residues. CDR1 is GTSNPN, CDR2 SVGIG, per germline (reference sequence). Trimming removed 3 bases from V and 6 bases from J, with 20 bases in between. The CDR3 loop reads CAWREISGGPKTQYF. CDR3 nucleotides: TGTGCCTGGAGAGAAATTAGCGGAGGCCCAAAGACCCAGTACTTC.

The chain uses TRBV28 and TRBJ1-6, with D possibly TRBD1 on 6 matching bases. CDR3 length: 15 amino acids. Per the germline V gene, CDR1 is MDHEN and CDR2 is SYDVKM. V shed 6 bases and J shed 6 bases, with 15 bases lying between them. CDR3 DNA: TGTGCCAGCAGAAAACAGGGAGCCCCTAATTCACCCCTCCACTTT. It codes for CASRKQGAPNSPLHF.

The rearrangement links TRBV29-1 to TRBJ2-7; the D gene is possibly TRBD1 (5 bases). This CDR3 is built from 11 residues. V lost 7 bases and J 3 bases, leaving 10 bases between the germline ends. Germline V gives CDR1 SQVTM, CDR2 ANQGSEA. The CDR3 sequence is CSARRDYEQYF. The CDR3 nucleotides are TGCAGCGCCCGCAGGGACTACGAGCAGTACTTC.

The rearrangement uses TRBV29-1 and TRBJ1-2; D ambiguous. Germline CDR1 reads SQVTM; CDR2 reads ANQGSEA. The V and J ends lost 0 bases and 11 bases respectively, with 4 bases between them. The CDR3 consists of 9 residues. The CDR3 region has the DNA TGCAGCGTTGAAGAATCGTACACCTTC. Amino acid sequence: CSVEESYTF.

The CDR3 is CAWSNSIGQSMGEKLFF. DNA of the CDR3: TGTGCCTGGAGTAATAGTATTGGGCAATCCATGGGTGAAAAACTGTTTTTT. V usage is TRBV30 and J usage is TRBJ1-4; D not certain. V was pared by 2 bases and J by 7 bases, with 23 bases between. CDR3 length: 17 amino acids. Germline values: CDR1 GTSNPN, CDR2 SVGIG (reference sequence).

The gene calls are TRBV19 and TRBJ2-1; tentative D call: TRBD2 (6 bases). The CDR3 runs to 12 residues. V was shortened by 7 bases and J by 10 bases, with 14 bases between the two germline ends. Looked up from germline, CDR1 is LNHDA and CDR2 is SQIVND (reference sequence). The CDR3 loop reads CASNDPAGEQFF. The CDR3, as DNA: TGTGCCAGTAATGACCCTGCGGGGGAGCAGTTCTTC.

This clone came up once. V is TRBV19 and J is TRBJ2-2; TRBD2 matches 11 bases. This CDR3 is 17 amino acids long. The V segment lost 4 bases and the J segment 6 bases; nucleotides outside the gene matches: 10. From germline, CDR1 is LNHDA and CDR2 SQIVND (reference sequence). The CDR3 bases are TGTGCCAGTAGTACACTGCCACTAGCGGGAGCGGCCGGGGAGCTGTTTTTT. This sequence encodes CASSTLPLAGAAGELFF.

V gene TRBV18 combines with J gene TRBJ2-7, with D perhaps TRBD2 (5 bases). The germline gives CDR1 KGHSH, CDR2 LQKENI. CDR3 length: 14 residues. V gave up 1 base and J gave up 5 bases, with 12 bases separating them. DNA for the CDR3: TGTGCCAGCTCACCACTAACGGGGTCCCACGAGCAGTACTTC. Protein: CASSPLTGSHEQYF. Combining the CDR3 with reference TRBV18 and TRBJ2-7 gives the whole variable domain NAGVMQNPRHLVRRRGQEARLRCSPMKGHSHVYWYRQLPEEGLKFMVYLQKENIIDESGMPKERFSAEFPKEGPSILRIQQVVRGDSAAYFCASSPLTGSHEQYFGPGTRLTVT.

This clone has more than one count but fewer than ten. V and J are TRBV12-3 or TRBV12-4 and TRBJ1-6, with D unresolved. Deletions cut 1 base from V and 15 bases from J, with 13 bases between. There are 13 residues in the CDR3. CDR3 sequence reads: CASSLGAVPNLHF. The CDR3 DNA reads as TGTGCCAGCAGTTTAGGCGCGGTTCCTAACCTCCACTTT.